This T cell receptor (beta chain) was sequenced for a study of blood T cell repertoires in COVID-19. Overall study: Sample material is recorded as cDNA or gDNA derived from T cells, B-cell-depleted T cells, or PBMCs.

This clone has more than one count but fewer than ten. The CDR3 is made up of 14 amino acids. V was pared by 4 bases and J by 5 bases, with 7 bases of the junction left unmatched. Germline lookup yields CDR1 SGHRS and CDR2 YFSETQ. Profiling relied on immunoSEQ multiplex PCR, and the TCRdb table lists in-frame clones only, not all of them. The top ten hold roughly 8.6% of the sample, which has fewer than 300,000 clones, over 75% seen once. The V gene is TRBV5-1, the J gene TRBJ1-2; the match to TRBD1 covers 8 bases. This clonotype originated in a human donor in a cohort sampled during active COVID-19. Sequencing used peripheral blood. Written as DNA, the CDR3 is TGCGCCAGCAGCCCTGGACAGGGATCTTATGGCTACACCTTC. This encodes CASSPGQGSYGYTF.